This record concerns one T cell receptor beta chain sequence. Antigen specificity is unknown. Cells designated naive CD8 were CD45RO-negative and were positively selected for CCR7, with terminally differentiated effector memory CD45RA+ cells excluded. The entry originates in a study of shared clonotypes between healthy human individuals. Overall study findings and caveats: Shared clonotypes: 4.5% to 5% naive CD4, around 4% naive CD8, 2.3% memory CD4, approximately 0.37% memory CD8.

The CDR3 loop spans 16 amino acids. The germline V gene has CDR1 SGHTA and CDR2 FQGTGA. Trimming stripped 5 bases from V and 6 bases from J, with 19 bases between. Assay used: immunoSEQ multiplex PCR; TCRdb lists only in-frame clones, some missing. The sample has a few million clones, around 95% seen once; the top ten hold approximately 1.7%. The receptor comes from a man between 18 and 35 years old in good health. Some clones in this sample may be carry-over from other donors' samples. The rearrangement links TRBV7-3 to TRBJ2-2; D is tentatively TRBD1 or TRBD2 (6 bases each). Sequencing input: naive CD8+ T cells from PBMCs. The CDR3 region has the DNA TGTGCCAGCAGCGACAGCGGAGGGGGTGTATCCGGGGAGCTGTTTTTT. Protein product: CASSDSGGGVSGELFF.